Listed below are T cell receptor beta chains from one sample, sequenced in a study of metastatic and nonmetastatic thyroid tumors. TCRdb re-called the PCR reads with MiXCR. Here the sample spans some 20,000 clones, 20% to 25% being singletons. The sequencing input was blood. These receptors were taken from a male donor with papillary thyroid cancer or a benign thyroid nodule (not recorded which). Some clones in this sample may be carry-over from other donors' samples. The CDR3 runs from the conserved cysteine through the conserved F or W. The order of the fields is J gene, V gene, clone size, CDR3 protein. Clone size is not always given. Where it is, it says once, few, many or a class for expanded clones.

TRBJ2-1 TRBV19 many CASSIAAGGSYNEQFF
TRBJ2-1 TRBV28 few CASSLEGNEQFF
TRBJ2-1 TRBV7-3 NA CASGELQGTQTSSYNEQFF
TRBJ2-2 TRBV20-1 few CSARVPLTGELFF
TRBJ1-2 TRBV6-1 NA CASSGRDRGIRGYTF
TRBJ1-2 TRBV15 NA CATRRNRDRVPIGGGYTF
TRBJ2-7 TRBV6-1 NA CASRSSYEQYF
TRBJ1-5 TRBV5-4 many CASSLGIHEGDSNQPQHF
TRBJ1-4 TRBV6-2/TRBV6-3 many CASRDMEGNEKLFF
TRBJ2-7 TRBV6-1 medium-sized CASSDRVRGQYF
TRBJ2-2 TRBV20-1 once CSAREVGGPGGELFF
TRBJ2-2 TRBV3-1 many CASSGYSGELFF
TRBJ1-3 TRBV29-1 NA CSVDQTGVGNTIYF
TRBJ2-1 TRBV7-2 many CASSLDSRDEQFF
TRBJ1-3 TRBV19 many CASRVLSGNTIYF
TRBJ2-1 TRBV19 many CASSMALPSYNEQFF
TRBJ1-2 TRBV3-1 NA CASRERGGNYGYTF
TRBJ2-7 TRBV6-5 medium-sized CASSYLRGYEQYF
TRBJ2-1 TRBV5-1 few CASSYQYEQFF
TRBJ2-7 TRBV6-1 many CAIQRGTGPSYEQYF
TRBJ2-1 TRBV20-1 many CSARDRSSSGRYNEQFF
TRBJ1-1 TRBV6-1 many CASSEALQWMNTEAFF
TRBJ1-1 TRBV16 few CASSQKRTENTEAFF
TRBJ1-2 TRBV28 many CASGPLYYGYTF
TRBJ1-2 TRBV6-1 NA CASSDRALANYGYTF
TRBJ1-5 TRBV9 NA CASSVRGTGPHQPQHF
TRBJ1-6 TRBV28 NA CASSLGRKSLHF
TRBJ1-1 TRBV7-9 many CASSHRIYDTEAFF
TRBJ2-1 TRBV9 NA CASSTLQGGFSYNEQFF